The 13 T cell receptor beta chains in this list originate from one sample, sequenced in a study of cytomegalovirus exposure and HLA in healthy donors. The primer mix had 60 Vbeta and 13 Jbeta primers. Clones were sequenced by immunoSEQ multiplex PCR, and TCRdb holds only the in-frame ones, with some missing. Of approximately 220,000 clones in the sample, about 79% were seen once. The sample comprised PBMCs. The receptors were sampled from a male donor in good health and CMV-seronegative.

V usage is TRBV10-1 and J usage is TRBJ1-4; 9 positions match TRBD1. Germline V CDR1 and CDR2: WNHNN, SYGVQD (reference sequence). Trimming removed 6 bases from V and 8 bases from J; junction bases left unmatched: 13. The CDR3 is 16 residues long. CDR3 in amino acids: CASRQPNRGRYEKLFF. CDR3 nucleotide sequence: TGCGCCAGCAGGCAACCCAACAGGGGGCGCTACGAAAAACTGTTTTTT.

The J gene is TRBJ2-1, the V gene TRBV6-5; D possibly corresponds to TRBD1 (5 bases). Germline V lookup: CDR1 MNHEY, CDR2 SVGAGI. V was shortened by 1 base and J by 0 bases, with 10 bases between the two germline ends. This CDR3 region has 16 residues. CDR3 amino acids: CASSYYRLSSYNEQFF. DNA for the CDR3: TGTGCCAGCAGTTACTACAGGCTGAGCTCCTACAATGAGCAGTTCTTC.

In DNA form, the CDR3 reads TGTGCCAGCTTGTCCCCAGGGGAGCCGAACACTGAAGCTTTCTTT. It yields the protein CASLSPGEPNTEAFF. This rearrangement joins TRBV28 to TRBJ1-1; weak D call: TRBD1 (6 bases). The CDR3 is 15 residues long. The V gene's germline CDR1 is MDHEN and CDR2 SYDVKM. V was shortened by 8 bases and J by 1 base, with 17 bases between the two germline ends.

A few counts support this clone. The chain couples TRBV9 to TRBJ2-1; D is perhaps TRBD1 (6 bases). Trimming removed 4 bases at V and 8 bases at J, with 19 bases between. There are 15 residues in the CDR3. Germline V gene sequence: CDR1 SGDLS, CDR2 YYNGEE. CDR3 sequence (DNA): TGTGCCAGCAGCTCCGAGGGCAGGGGCGGAGATGAGCAGTTCTTC. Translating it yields CASSSEGRGGDEQFF.

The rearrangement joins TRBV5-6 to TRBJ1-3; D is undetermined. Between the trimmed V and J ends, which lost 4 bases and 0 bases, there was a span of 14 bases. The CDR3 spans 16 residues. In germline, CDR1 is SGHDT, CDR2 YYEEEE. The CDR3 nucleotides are TGTGCCAGCAGCCCCGCTTTTACTGTCTCTGGAAACACCATATATTTT. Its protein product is CASSPAFTVSGNTIYF.

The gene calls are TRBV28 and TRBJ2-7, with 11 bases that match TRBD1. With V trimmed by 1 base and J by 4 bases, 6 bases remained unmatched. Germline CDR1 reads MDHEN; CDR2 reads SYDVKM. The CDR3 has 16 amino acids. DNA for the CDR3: TGTGCCAGCAGTTTATTGGGGACAGGGGGACGATACGAGCAGTACTTC. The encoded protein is CASSLLGTGGRYEQYF.

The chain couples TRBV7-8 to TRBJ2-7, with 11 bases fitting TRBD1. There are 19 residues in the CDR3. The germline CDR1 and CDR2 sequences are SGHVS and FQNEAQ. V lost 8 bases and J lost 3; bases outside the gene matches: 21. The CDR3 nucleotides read TGTGCCAGCGGCGCAACGCGGACAGGGGGCGAGTTAGGACGCTACGAGCAGTACTTC. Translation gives CASGATRTGGELGRYEQYF.

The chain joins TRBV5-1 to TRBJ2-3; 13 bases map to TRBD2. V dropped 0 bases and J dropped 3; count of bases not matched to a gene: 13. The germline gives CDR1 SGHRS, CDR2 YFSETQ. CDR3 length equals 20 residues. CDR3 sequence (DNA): TGCGCCAGCAGCTTGGCCAAGGGACTAGCGGGGCAGTCAATAACAGATACGCAGTATTTT. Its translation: CASSLAKGLAGQSITDTQYF.

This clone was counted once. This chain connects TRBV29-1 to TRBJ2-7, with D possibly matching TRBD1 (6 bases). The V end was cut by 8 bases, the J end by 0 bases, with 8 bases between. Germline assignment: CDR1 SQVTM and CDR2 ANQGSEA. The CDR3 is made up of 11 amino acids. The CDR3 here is CSRGSSYEQYF. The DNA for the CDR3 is TGCAGCAGGGGGAGCTCCTACGAGCAGTACTTC.

CDR3 sequence (DNA): TGTGCCACTACCTCTAAACAGGGGGCTCTGAGTCAGCCCCAGCATTTT. Amino acids: CATTSKQGALSQPQHF. The V gene is TRBV25-1, the J gene TRBJ1-5; 9 nucleotides agree with TRBD1. The CDR3 is 16 amino acids. Trimming removed 10 bases from V and 6 bases from J; junction bases left unmatched: 16. Germline assignment: CDR1 MGHDK and CDR2 SYGVNS.

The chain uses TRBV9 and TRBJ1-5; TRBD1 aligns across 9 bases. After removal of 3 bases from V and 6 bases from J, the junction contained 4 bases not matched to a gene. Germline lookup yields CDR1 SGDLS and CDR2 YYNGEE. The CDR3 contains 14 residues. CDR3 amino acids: CASSADRGGQPQHF. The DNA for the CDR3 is TGTGCCAGCAGCGCCGACAGGGGGGGTCAGCCCCAGCATTTT.

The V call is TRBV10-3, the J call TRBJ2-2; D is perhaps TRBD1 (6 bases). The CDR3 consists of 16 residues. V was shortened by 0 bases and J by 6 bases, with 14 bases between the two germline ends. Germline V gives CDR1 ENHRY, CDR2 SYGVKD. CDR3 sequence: CAISESHRASAGELFF. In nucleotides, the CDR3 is TGTGCCATCAGTGAGTCTCACAGGGCGTCCGCCGGGGAGCTGTTTTTT.

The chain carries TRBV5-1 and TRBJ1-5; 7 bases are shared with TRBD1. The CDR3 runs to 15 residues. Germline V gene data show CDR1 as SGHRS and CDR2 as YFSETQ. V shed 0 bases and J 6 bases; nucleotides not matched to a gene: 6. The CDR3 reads CASSLEAGGIQPQHF. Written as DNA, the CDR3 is TGCGCCAGCAGCTTGGAGGCAGGGGGGATTCAGCCCCAGCATTTT.